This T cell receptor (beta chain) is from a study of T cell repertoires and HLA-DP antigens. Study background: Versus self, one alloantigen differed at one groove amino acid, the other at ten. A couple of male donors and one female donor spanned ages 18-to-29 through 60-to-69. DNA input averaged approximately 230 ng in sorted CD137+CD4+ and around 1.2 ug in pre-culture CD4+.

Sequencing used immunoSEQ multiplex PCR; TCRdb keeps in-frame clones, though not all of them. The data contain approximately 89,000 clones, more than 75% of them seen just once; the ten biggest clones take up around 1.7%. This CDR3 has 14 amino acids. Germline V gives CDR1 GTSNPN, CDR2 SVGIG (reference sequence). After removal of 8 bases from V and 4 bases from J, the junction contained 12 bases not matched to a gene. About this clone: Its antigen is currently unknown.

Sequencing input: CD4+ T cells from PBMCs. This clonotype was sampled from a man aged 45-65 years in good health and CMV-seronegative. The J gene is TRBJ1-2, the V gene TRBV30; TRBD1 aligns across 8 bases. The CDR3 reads CAGIRQGSGYGYTF. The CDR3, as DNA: TGTGCCGGCATCAGACAGGGGTCTGGCTATGGCTACACCTTC. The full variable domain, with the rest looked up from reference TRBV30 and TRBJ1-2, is SQTIHQWPATLVQPVGSPLSLECTVEGTSNPNLYWYRQAAGRGLQLLFYSVGIGQISSEVPQNLSASRPQDRQFILSSKKLLLSDSGFYLCAGIRQGSGYGYTFGSGTRLTVV.